The T cell receptor (beta chain) described here comes from a study of blood T cell repertoires in COVID-19. As for the study in general: There were acute and convalescent COVID-19 samples, and they came from the United States, Italy and Spain.

Which cohort a participant joined came from the clinical history participants gave. Donors in Cohort 3 who had recovered were those with two negative PCRs, healthcare professional clearance, or resolution of their symptoms. Original analysis: Estimated nucleated cell counts came from reference gene primer amplification. TCRdb keeps only in-frame clones here, not all; method: immunoSEQ multiplex PCR. V, J and clone size were drawn from that table, and D and trimming were deduced from the DNA. The sample lists some 250,000 clones, 65% to 90% seen once, with around 16% in the top ten. The CDR3 covers 13 residues. Trimming at V came to 10 bases and at J to 8 bases, leaving 8 bases not matched to a gene. Germline V gene data show CDR1 as ENHRY and CDR2 as SYGVKD.

This TCR came from a young man who had recovered from COVID-19. Sequencing was carried out using PBMCs or T cells enriched from blood (not recorded which). The chain links TRBV10-3 to TRBJ1-4; 9 bases agree with TRBD1. The chain's CDR3 is CASRDREEEKLFF. DNA for the CDR3: TGTGCCAGCCGGGACAGGGAAGAAGAAAAACTGTTTTTT.